These 9 T cell receptor beta chains were sequenced from one sample in a study of T-cell reconstitution after alpha-beta-depleted transplantation in children. The library targeted TCRbeta and was prepared with unique molecular identifiers. TCRdb itself ran the PCR reads through MiXCR, one entry per CDR3 protein. The top ten clones hold 0.79% of a sample with roughly 670,000 distinct CDR3 sequences, around 13% of them seen once. The source material was PBMCs, sampled before TCRalphabeta/CD19-depleted stem cell transplant. These receptors were taken from a girl between 2 and 10 years old with congenital amegakaryocytic thrombocytopenia, due to receive a stem cell transplant.

This chain links TRBV9 with TRBJ2-3, with a weak D call TRBD2 (6 bases). Germline assignment: CDR1 SGDLS and CDR2 YYNGEE. With 1 base removed from V and 1 base from J, the gap between germline ends came to 10 bases. This CDR3 is built from 15 residues. This CDR3 is CASSVSGSGTDTQYF. CDR3 in DNA: TGTGCCAGCAGCGTATCCGGGAGTGGCACAGATACGCAGTATTTT. The whole variable domain, remainder taken from reference TRBV9 and TRBJ2-3, is DSGVTQTPKHLITATGQRVTLRCSPRSGDLSVYWYQQSLDQGLQFLIQYYNGEERAKGNILERFSAQQFPDLHSELNLSSLELGDSALYFCASSVSGSGTDTQYFGPGTRLTVL.

This clonotype was seen at least ten times. The gene calls are TRBV7-2 and TRBJ2-3, with no clear D. The V gene's germline CDR1 is SGHTA and CDR2 FQGNSA. V lost 5 bases and J 0 bases, leaving 9 bases between the germline ends. This CDR3 spans 14 amino acids. The CDR3 here is CASSLGQSTDTQYF. For the CDR3, the DNA is TGTGCCAGCAGCCTCGGCCAAAGCACAGATACGCAGTATTTT.

This clonotype was observed a few times. The chain recombines TRBV2 with TRBJ2-5; D is perhaps TRBD1 or TRBD2 (5 bases each). CDR1 SNHLY and CDR2 FYNNEI come from the germline V gene. The germline V and J ends were trimmed by 9 bases and 4 bases, with 15 bases remaining between them. This CDR3 contains 13 residues. The CDR3 nucleotides read TGTGCCAGTGGGGACCTTAGGGGAGAGACCCAGTACTTC. Its translation: CASGDLRGETQYF.

This clonotype has more than one count but fewer than ten. This chain joins TRBV5-1 and TRBJ1-2, with 7 bases that match TRBD1. Germline loops: CDR1 SGHRS, CDR2 YFSETQ. After removal of 5 bases from V and 0 bases from J, the junction contained 7 bases not matched to a gene. This CDR3 has 15 amino acids. The CDR3 loop reads CASRPRQGTNYGYTF. The CDR3 DNA is TGCGCCAGCAGGCCGCGACAGGGTACTAACTATGGCTACACCTTC.

A few counts support this clonotype. This chain joins TRBV7-2 and TRBJ2-6; 7 positions match TRBD2. Per germline, CDR1 SGHTA and CDR2 FQGNSA. After removal of 10 bases from V and 3 bases from J, the junction contained 6 bases not matched to a gene. This CDR3 has 14 amino acids. CDR3 DNA: TGTGCCAACCCTCGGGGGGATGGGGCCAACGTCCTGACTTTC. It codes for CANPRGDGANVLTF.

Only a few counts were recorded for this clonotype. This CDR3 is CASSLDRLGGRPSYEQYF. Here the CDR3 DNA reads TGCGCCAGCAGCTTGGATCGTCTTGGGGGGAGGCCCTCCTACGAGCAGTACTTC. The chain is built from TRBV5-1 and TRBJ2-7, with D possibly being TRBD2 (6 bases). Between the trimmed V and J ends, which lost 0 bases and 0 bases, there was a span of 19 bases. Germline assignment: CDR1 SGHRS and CDR2 YFSETQ. The CDR3 runs 18 residues.

This clonotype has at least ten counts. V and J are TRBV3-1 and TRBJ2-7; 7 bases map to TRBD1. CDR3 length: 14 amino acids. Germline-derived CDR1 and CDR2 are LGHDT and YNNKEL (reference sequence). V trimming: 1 base; J trimming: 3 bases; junction bases outside the gene matches: 3. CDR3 residues: CASSQGTGNYEQYF. CDR3 coding DNA: TGTGCCAGCAGCCAAGGGACAGGAAACTACGAGCAGTACTTC.

The sample holds many counts of this clonotype. The rearrangement links TRBV20-1 to TRBJ1-5; no reliable D call. The V end lost 0 bases, the J end lost 0 bases, and 9 bases lay between the germline ends. CDR1 is DFQATT and CDR2 is SNEGSKA in the germline V gene (reference sequence). The CDR3 contains 15 residues. The CDR3 region has the DNA TGCAGTGCTAGAGAACCGAGTCTTAGCAATCAGCCCCAGCATTTT. Amino acid sequence: CSAREPSLSNQPQHF.

There are many counts of this clonotype. The chain joins TRBV12-3 or TRBV12-4 to TRBJ1-5, with 7 bases identical to TRBD1. The V and J ends lost 4 bases and 5 bases, in that order; junction bases with no gene match: 14. The CDR3 extends over 17 amino acids. CDR3 nucleotides: TGTGCCAGCAGTTCCCGCAGGGGGGGAGCCCTGGATCAGCCCCAGCATTTT. The encoded protein is CASSSRRGGALDQPQHF.